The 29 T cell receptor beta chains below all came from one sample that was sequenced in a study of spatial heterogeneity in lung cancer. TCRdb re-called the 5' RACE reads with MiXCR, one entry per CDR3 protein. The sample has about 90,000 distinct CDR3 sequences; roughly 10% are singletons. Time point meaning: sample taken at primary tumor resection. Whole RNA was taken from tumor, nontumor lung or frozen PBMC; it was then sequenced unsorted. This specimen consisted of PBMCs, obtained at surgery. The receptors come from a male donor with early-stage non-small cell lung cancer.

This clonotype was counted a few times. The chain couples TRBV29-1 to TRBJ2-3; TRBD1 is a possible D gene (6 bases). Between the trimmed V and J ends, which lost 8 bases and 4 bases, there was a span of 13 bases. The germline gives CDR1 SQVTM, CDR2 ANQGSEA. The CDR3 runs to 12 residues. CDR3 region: CSITEGADTQYF. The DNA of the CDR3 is TGCAGCATTACTGAGGGGGCAGATACGCAGTATTTT.

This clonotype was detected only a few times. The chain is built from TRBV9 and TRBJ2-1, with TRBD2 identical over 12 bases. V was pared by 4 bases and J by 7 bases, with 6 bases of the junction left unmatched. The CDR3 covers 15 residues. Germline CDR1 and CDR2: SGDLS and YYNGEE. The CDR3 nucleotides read TGTGCCAGCAGCCCCCTAGCGGGAGGGCCTAATGAGCAGTTCTTC. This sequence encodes CASSPLAGGPNEQFF. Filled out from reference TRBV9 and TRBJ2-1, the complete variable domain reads DSGVTQTPKHLITATGQRVTLRCSPRSGDLSVYWYQQSLDQGLQFLIQYYNGEERAKGNILERFSAQQFPDLHSELNLSSLELGDSALYFCASSPLAGGPNEQFFGPGTRLTVL.

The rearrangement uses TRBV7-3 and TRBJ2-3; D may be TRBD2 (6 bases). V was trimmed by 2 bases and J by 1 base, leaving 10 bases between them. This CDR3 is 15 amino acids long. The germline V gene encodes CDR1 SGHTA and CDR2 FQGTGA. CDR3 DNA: TGTGCCAGCAGCTTAGGGGACTTACGCACAGATACGCAGTATTTT. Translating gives CASSLGDLRTDTQYF.

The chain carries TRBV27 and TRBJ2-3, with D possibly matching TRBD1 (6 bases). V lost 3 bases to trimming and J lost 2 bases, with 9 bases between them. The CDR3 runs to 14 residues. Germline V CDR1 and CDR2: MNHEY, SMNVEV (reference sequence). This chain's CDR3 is CASSLTGHTDTQYF. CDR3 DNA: TGTGCCAGCAGTTTGACAGGCCACACAGATACGCAGTATTTT.

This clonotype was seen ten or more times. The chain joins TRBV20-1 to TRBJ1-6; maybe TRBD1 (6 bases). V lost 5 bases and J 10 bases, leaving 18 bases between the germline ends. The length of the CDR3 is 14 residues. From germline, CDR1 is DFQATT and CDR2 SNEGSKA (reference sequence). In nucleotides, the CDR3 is TGCAGTGCTTCCAGACAGGTTGCGGGCTCACCCCTCCACTTT. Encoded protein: CSASRQVAGSPLHF.

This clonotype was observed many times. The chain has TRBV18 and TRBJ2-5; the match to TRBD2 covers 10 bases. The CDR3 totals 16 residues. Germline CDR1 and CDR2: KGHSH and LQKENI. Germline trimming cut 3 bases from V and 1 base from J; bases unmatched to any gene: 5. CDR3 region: CASSPSSGSSQETQYF. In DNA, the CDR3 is TGTGCCAGCTCACCCTCTAGCGGGAGCAGCCAAGAGACCCAGTACTTC.

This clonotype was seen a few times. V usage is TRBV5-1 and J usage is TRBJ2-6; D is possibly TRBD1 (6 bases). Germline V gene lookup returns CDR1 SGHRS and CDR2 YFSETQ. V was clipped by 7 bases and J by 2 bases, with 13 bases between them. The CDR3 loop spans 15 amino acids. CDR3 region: CASRLGQTGANVLTF. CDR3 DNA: TGCGCCAGCCGCCTCGGACAGACTGGGGCCAACGTCCTGACTTTC.

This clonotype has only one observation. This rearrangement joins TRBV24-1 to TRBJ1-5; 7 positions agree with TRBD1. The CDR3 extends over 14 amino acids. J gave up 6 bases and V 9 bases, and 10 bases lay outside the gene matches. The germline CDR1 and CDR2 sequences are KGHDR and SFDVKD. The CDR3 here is CATAPWDSGQPQHF. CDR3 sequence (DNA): TGTGCCACCGCCCCCTGGGACAGCGGTCAGCCCCAGCATTTT.

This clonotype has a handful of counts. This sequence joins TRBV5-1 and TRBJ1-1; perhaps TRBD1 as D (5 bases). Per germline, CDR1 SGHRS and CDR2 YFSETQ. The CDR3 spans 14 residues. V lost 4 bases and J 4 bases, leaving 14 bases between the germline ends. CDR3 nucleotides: TGCGCCAGCAGCCCCGACGGGGGGTCCACTGAAGCTTTCTTT. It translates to CASSPDGGSTEAFF. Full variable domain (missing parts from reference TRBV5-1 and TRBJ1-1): KAGVTQTPRYLIKTRGQQVTLSCSPISGHRSVSWYQQTPGQGLQFLFEYFSETQRNKGNFPGRFSGRQFSNSRSEMNVSTLELGDSALYLCASSPDGGSTEAFFGQGTRLTVV.

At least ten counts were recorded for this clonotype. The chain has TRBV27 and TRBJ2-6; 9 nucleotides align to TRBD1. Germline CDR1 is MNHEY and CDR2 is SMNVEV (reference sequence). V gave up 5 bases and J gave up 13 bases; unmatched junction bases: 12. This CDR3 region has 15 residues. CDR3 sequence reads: CASSQPGTGPKVLTF. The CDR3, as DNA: TGTGCCAGCAGTCAACCCGGGACAGGGCCTAAGGTCCTGACTTTC.

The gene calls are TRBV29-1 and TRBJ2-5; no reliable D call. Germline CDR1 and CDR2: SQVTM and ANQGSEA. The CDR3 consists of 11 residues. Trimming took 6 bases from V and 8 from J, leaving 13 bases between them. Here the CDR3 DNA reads TGCAGCGTGTGGACCTTGGAAACCCAGTACTTC. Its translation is CSVWTLETQYF.

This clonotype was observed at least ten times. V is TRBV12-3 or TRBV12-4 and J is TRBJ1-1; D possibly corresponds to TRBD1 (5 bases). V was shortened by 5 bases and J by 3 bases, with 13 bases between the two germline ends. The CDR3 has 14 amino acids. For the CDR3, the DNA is TGTGCCAGCAGTCCCGGGACCTCGTACACTGAAGCTTTCTTT. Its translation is CASSPGTSYTEAFF.

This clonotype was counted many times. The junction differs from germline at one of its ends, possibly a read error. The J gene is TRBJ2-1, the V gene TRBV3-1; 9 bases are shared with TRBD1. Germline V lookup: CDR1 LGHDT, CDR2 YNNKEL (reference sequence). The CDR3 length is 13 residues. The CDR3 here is CASSRGQGSQTTF. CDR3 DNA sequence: TGTGCCAGCAGCCGCGGACAGGGGTCCCAGACGACATTC.

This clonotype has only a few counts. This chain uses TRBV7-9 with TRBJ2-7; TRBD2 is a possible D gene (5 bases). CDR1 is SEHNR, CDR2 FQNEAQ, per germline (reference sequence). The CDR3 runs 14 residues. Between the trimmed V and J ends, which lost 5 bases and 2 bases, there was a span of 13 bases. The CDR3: CASSAKRRPYEQYF. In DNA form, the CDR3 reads TGTGCCAGCAGCGCAAAGCGGAGACCCTACGAGCAGTACTTC.

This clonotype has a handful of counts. The CDR3 sequence is CASSAGASGGRDEQFF. The CDR3 DNA follows: TGTGCCAGCAGTGCCGGGGCTAGCGGGGGCCGGGATGAGCAGTTCTTC. V gene TRBV2 combines with J gene TRBJ2-1; 10 nucleotides agree with TRBD2. Germline V gene data show CDR1 as SNHLY and CDR2 as FYNNEI. Losses at the gene ends were 4 bases for V and 8 bases for J; bases not matched to a gene: 11. The CDR3 has 16 residues.

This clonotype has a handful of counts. CDR3 region: CASSEAPTGGYTF. The DNA of the CDR3 is TGTGCCAGCAGTGAAGCCCCCACTGGGGGCTACACCTTC. This chain links TRBV2 with TRBJ1-2; D is unresolved. Germline lookup yields CDR1 SNHLY and CDR2 FYNNEI. The CDR3 sequence is 13 residues long. Trimming took 0 bases from V and 8 from J, leaving 10 bases between them.

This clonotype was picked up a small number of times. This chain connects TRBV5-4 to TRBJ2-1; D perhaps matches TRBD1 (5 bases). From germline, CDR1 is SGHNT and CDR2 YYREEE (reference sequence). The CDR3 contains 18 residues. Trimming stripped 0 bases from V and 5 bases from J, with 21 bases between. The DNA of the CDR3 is TGTGCCAGCAGCTTGGCGATACGGCCGGTAACGACAGACAATGAGCAGTTCTTC. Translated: CASSLAIRPVTTDNEQFF.

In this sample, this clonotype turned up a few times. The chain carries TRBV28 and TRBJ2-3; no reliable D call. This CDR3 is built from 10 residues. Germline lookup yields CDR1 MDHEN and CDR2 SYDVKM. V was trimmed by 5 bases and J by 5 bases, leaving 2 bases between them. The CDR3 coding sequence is TGTGCCAGCAGTCAAGATACGCAGTATTTT. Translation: CASSQDTQYF.

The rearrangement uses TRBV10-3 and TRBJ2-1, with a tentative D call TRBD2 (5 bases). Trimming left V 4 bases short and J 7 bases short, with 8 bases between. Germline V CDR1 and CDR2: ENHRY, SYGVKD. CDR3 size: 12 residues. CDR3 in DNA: TGTGCCATCAGTGGTCGAGGGAATGAGCAGTTCTTC. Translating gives CAISGRGNEQFF.

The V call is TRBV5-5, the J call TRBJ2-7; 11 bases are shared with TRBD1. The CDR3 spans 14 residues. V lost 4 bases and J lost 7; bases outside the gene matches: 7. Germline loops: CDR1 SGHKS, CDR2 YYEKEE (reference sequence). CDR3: CASSIGQGAWEQYF. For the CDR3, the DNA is TGTGCCAGCAGCATAGGACAGGGGGCCTGGGAGCAGTACTTC.

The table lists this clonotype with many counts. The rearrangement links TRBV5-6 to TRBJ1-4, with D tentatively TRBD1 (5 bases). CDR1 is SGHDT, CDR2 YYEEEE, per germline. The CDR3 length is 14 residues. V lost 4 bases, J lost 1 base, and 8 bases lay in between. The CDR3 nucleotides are TGTGCCAGCAGCCTGGGGGGAACTAATGAAAAACTGTTTTTT. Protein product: CASSLGGTNEKLFF.

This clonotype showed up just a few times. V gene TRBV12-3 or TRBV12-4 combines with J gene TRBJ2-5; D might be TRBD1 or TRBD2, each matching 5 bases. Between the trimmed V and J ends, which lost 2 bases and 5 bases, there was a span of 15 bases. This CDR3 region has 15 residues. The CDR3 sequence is CASSLNTGRRETQYF. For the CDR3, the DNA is TGTGCCAGCAGTTTAAACACGGGGCGCCGTGAGACCCAGTACTTC.

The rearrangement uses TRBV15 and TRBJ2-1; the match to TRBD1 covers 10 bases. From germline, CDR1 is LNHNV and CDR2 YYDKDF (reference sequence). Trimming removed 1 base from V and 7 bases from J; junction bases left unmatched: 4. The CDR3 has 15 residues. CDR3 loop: CATSRAGTGVNEQFF. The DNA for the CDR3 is TGTGCCACCAGCAGAGCCGGGACAGGGGTTAATGAGCAGTTCTTC.

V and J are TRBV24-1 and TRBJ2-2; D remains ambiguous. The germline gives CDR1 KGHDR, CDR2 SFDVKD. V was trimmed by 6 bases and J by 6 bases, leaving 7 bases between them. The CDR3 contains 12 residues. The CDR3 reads CATSWLAGELFF. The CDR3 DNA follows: TGTGCCACCAGTTGGTTGGCCGGGGAGCTGTTTTTT.

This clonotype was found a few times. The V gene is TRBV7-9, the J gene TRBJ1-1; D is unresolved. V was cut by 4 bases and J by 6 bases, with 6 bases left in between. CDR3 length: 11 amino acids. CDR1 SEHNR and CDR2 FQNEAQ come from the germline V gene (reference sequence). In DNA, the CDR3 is TGTGCCAGCAGCTACGCGGCTGAAGCTTTCTTT. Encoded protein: CASSYAAEAFF.

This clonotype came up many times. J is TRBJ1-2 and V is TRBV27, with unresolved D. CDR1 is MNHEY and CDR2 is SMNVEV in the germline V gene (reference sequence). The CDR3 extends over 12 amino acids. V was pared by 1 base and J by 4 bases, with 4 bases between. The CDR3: CASSLYGYGYTF. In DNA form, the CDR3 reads TGTGCCAGCAGTTTATACGGCTATGGCTACACCTTC.

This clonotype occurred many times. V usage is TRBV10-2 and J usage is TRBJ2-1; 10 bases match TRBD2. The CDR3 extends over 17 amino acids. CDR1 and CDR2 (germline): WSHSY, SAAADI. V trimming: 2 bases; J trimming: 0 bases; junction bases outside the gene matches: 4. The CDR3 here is CASSETLAGSSYNEQFF. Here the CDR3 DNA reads TGCGCCAGCAGTGAGACACTAGCGGGGAGCTCCTACAATGAGCAGTTCTTC.

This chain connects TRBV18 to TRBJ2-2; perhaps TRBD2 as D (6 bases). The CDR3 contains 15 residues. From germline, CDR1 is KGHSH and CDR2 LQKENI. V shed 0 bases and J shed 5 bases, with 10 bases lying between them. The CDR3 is CASSPPSRGTGELFF. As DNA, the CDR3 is TGTGCCAGCTCACCACCGTCCCGGGGGACCGGGGAGCTGTTTTTT. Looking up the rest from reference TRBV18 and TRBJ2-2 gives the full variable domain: NAGVMQNPRHLVRRRGQEARLRCSPMKGHSHVYWYRQLPEEGLKFMVYLQKENIIDESGMPKERFSAEFPKEGPSILRIQQVVRGDSAAYFCASSPPSRGTGELFFGEGSRLTVL.

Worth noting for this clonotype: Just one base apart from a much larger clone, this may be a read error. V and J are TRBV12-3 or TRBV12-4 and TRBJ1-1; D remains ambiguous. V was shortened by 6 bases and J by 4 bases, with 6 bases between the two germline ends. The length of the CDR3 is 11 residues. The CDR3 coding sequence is TGTGCCAGCAGCTCAATCACTGAAGCTTTCTTT. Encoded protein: CASSSITEAFF.